This paragraph reports one T cell receptor (beta chain). This clone is a singleton in its sample. The target of this receptor is not known. No per-base quality is available; no much larger clone lies one base away. This entry is derived from a study of blood T cell repertoires in COVID-19 (dated by TCRdb to between 2020 and 2021). With respect to the entire study: Collaborator samples came from the United States, Italy and Spain and covered acute and convalescent phases of COVID-19. Where available, HLA class I and class II types were obtained from metadata supplied by the sample provider rather than from assay-based typing. The samples were drawn from the first 160 participants of the ongoing ImmuneRACE study and from roughly 1,300 subjects provided by 6 global collaborators. The prospective study material was composed of cDNA or gDNA derived from T cells, B-cell-depleted T cells, or PBMCs. Subjects who had been exposed to COVID-19, were actively infected with it, or had recovered from it provided the deeply sampled blood TCRbeta repertoires that made up the dataset. Nearly every sample came with metadata listing a de-identified subject ID, COVID-19 status, age in years and sex. The repertoires were made available in a free public database intended to serve as a resource for research on the immune response to SARS-CoV-2. Here is what the overall study found, with its caveats: How much clinical and demographic metadata was included differed by source and by participant, and the metadata was provided uncurated.

Collaborating institutions collected whole blood in K2EDTA tubes following their own protocols. Collaborator samples were shipped for TCRbeta analysis as frozen whole blood, isolated PBMCs, or DNA extracted from either sample type. The germline V gene supplies CDR1 SGHAT and CDR2 FQNNGV. From V the trimming removes 5 bases and from J it removes 8 bases, while the gene matches leave 5 bases of the junction unaccounted for. The CDR3 has 12 amino acids, counting the end cysteine and phenylalanine. Of the read, only the CDR3 DNA is kept; its 36 bases are in frame from base 1. The immunoSEQ Assay, a bias-controlled multiplex PCR, was used to amplify TCRbeta CDR3 regions from genomic DNA. Per the original workflow: The number of nucleated cells in each sample was estimated by amplification of reference gene primers within the assay. Sequence reads were collapsed and filtered to measure the absolute abundance of every unique TCRbeta CDR3 rearrangement. For each sample, productive Simpson clonality was calculated by taking the square root of Simpson's diversity index across productive rearrangements. The clones in this table, taken by TCRdb from immuneACCESS, are in-frame only. Not every clone is retained; where verified, under half of the shortfall comes from an unresolved V gene, and the cause of the rest is unknown. For V, J and clone size, that table is used; D and trimming come from the DNA. Across this sample there are around 70,000 clones, with around nine tenths seen only once. The ten largest clones add up to 25% to 35% of the sample.

Sequenced material: peripheral blood. The TCR was taken from a woman over 75 with active or convalescent COVID-19. The chain is assembled from TRBV11-2 and TRBJ1-1, and 7 bases in between align with TRBD1. Read as DNA, the sequence is TGTGCCAGCAGCGTGGACAGGAGAGAAGCTTTCTTT. Its coded protein is CASSVDRREAFF.